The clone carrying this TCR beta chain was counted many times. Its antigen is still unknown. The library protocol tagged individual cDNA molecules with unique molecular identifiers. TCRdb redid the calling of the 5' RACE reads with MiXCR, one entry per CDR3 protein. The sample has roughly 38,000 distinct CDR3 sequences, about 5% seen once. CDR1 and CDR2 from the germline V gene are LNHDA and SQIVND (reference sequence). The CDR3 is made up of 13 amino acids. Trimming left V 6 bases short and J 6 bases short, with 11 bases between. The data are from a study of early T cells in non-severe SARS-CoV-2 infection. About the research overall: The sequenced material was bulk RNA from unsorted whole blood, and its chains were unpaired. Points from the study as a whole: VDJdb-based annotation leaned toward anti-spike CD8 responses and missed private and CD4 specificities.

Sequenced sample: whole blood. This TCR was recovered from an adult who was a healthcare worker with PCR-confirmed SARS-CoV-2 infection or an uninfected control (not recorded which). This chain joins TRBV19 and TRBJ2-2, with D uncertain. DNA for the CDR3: TGTGCCAGTAGCCCCGACAAAGCCGGGGAGCTGTTTTTT. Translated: CASSPDKAGELFF.